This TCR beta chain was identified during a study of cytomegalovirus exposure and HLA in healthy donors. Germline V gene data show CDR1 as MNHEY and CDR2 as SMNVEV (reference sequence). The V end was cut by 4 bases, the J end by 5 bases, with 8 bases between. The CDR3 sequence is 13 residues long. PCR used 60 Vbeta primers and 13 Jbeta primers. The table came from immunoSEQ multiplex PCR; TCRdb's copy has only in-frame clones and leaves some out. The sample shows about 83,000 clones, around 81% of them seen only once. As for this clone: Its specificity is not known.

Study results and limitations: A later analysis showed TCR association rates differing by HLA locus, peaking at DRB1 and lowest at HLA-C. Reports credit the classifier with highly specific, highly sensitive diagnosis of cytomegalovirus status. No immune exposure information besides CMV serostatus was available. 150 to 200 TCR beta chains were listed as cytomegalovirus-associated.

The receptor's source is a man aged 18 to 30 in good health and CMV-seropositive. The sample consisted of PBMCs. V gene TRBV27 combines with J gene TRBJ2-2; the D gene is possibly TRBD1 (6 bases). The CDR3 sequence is CASSSQGTGELFF. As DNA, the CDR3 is TGTGCCAGCAGTTCACAGGGTACCGGGGAGCTGTTTTTT.